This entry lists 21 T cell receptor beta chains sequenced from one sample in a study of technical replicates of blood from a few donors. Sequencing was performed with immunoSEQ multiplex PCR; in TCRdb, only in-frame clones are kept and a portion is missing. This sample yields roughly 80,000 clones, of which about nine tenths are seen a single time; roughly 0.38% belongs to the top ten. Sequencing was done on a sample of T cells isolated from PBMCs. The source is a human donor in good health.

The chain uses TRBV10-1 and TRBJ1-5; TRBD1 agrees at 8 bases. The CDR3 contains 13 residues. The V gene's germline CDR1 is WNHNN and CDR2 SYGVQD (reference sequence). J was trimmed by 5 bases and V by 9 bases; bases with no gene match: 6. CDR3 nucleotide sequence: TGCGCCAGGGGACAGGTATTCGATCAGCCCCAGCATTTT. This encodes CARGQVFDQPQHF.

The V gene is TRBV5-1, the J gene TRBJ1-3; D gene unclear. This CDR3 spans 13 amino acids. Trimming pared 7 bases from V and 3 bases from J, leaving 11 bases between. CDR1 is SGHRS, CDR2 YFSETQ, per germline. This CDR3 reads CASPQEYGNTIYF. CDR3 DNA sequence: TGCGCCAGCCCCCAAGAGTATGGAAACACCATATATTTT.

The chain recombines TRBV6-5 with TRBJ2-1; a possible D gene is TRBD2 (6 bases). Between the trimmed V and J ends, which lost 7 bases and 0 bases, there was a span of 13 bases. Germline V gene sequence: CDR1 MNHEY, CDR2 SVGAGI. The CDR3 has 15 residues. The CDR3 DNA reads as TGTGCCAGCACCTCGGGGGAGTACTCCTACAATGAGCAGTTCTTC. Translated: CASTSGEYSYNEQFF.

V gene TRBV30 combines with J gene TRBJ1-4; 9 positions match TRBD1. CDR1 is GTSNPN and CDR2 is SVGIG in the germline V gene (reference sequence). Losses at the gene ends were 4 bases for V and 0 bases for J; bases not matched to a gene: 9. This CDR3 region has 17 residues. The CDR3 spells CAWTPGQGGATNEKLFF. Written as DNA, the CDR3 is TGTGCCTGGACACCGGGACAGGGTGGTGCAACTAATGAAAAACTGTTTTTT.

CDR3: CASSLSRDRVTDTQYF. Here the CDR3 DNA reads TGTGCCAGCAGCTTAAGCCGGGACAGGGTAACAGATACGCAGTATTTT. This chain links TRBV11-3 with TRBJ2-3, with 9 bases that match TRBD1. CDR3 length: 16 residues. Trimming removed 2 bases from V and 3 bases from J; junction bases left unmatched: 6. Germline V gene lookup returns CDR1 SGHNT and CDR2 YENEEA.

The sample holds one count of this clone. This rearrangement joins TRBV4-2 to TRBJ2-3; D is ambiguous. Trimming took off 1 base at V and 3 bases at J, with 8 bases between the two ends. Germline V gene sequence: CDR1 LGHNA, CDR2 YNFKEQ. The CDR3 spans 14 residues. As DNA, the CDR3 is TGTGCCAGCAGCCAAGGTCCAGAAACAGATACGCAGTATTTT. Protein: CASSQGPETDTQYF.

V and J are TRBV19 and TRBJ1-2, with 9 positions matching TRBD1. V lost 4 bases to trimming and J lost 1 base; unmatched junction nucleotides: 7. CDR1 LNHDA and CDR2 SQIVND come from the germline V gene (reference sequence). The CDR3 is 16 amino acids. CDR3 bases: TGTGCCAGTAGTAGCCGGGACAGGGAAATTAACTATGGCTACACCTTC. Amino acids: CASSSRDREINYGYTF.

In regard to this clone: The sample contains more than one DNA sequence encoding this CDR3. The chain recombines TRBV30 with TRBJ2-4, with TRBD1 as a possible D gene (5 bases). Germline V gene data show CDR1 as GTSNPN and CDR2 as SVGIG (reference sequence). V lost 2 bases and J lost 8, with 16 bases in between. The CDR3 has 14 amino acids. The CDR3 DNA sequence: TGTGCCTGGAGTCTAGACAGAGGTATGGACATTCAGTACTTC. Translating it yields CAWSLDRGMDIQYF.

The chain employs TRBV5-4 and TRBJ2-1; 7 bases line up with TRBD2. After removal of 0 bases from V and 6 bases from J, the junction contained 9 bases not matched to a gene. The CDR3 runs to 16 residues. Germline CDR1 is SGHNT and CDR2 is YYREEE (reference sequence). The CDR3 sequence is CASSLGVGLAVNEQFF. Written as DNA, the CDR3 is TGTGCCAGCAGCTTGGGGGTCGGGCTAGCGGTCAATGAGCAGTTCTTC. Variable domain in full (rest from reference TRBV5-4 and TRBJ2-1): ETGVTQSPTHLIKTRGQQVTLRCSSQSGHNTVSWYQQALGQGPQFIFQYYREEENGRGNFPPRFSGLQFPNYSSELNVNALELDDSALYLCASSLGVGLAVNEQFFGPGTRLTVL.

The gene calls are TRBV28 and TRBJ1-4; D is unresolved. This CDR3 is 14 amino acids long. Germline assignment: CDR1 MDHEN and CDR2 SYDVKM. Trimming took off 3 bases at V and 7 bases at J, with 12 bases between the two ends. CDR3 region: CASSFLMNTEKLFF. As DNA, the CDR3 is TGTGCCAGCAGTTTCCTAATGAATACTGAAAAACTGTTTTTT.

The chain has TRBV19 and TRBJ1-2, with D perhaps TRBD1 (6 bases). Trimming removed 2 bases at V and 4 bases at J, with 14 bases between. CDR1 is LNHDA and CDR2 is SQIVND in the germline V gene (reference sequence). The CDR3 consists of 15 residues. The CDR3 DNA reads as TGTGCCAGTAGTATAAGGGGCAGGGGTGGCTATGGCTACACCTTC. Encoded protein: CASSIRGRGGYGYTF.

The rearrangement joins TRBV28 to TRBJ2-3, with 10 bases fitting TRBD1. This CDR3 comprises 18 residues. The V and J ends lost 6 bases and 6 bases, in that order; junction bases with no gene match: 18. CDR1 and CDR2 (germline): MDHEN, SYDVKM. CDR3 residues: CASSSIWTGGRMVDTQYF. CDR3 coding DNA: TGTGCCAGCAGCTCTATCTGGACAGGGGGAAGGATGGTGGATACGCAGTATTTT. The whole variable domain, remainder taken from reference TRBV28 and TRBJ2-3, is DVKVTQSSRYLVKRTGEKVFLECVQDMDHENMFWYRQDPGLGLRLIYFSYDVKMKEKGDIPEGYSVSREKKERFSLILESASTNQTSMYLCASSSIWTGGRMVDTQYFGPGTRLTVL.

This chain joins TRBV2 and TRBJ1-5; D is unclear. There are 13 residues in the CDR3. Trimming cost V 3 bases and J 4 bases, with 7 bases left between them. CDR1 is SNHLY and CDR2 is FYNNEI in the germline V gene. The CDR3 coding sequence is TGTGCCAGCAGTGAGGCGGAGAATCAGCCCCAGCATTTT. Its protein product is CASSEAENQPQHF. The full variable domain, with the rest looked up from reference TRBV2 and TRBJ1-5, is EPEVTQTPSHQVTQMGQEVILRCVPISNHLYFYWYRQILGQKVEFLVSFYNNEISEKSEIFDDQFSVERPDGSNFTLKIRSTKLEDSAMYFCASSEAENQPQHFGDGTRLSIL.

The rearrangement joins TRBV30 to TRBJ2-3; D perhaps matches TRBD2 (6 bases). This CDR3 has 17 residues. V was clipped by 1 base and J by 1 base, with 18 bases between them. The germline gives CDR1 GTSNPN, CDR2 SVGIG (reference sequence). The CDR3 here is CAWSALWTMGGTDTQYF. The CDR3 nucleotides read TGTGCCTGGAGTGCTCTGTGGACTATGGGGGGCACAGATACGCAGTATTTT.

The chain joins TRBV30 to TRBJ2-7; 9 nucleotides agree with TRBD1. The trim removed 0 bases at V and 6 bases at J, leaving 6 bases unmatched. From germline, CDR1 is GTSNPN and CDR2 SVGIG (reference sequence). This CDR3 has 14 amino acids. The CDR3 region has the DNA TGTGCCTGGAGTGTACAGGGGGCGCGGTTCGAGCAGTACTTC. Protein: CAWSVQGARFEQYF.

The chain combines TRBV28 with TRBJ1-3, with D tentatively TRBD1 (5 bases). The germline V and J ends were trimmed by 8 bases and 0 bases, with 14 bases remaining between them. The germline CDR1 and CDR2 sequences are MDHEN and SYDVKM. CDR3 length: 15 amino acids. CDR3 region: CASVDSLTSGNTIYF. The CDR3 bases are TGTGCCAGCGTTGACAGCCTGACCTCTGGAAACACCATATATTTT.

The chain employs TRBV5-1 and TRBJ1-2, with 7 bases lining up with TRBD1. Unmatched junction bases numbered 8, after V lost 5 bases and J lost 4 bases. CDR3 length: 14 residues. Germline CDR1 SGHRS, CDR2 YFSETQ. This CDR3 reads CASSPLDRRYGYTF. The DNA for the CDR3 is TGCGCCAGCAGTCCTCTGGACAGGCGCTATGGCTACACCTTC.

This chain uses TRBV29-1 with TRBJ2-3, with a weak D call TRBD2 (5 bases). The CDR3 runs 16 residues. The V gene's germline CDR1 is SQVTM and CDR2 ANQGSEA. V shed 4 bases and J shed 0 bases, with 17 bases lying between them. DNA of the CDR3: TGCAGCGTTGTAGCCCAAAGCGGAGATAGCACAGATACGCAGTATTTT. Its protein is CSVVAQSGDSTDTQYF.

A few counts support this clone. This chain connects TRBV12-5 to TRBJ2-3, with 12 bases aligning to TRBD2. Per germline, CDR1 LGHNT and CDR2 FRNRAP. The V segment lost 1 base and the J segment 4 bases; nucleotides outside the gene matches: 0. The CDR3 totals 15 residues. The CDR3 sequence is CASGLGLAGADTQYF. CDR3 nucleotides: TGTGCTAGTGGTTTGGGACTAGCGGGAGCAGATACGCAGTATTTT.

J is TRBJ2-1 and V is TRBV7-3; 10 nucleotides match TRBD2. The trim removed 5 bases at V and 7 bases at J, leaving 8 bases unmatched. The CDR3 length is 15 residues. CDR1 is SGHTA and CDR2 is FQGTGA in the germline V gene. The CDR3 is CASSPSGSPLNEQFF. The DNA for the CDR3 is TGTGCCAGCAGCCCTAGCGGGAGCCCTTTAAATGAGCAGTTCTTC.

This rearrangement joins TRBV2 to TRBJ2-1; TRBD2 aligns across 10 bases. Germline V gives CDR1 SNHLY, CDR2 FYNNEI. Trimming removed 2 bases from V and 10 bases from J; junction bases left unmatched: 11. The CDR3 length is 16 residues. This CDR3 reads CASSERVAGGRREQFF. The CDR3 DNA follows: TGTGCCAGCAGTGAAAGGGTAGCGGGAGGCCGGCGCGAGCAGTTCTTC.